The next 10 T cell receptor beta chains were all read from a single sample in a study of technical replicates of blood from several donors (dated by TCRdb to about 2017). The library was prepared using the immunoSEQ multiplex PCR assay. TCRdb limited this immuneACCESS table to in-frame rearrangements with V and J called. A share of clones is missing; checked studies link under half to unresolved V genes, and the rest is unexplained. The sample table contains almost 55,000 clones; only one count was recorded for 85% to 95% of them. Approximately 0.2% of the sample is in the top ten clones. The sequenced sample consisted of T cells isolated from PBMCs. The receptors were sampled from a human donor in good health.

This chain connects TRBV7-2 to TRBJ2-1, with 12 positions matching TRBD2. Trimming cost V 5 bases and J 8 bases; bases outside gene matches: 4. Germline-derived CDR1 and CDR2 are SGHTA and FQGNSA. The CDR3 length is 14 residues. CDR3 coding DNA: TGTGCCAGCAGCGGACTAGCGGGGTCAGATGAGCAGTTCTTC. This gives the protein CASSGLAGSDEQFF.

This sequence joins TRBV9 and TRBJ1-2; 10 bases fit TRBD1. This CDR3 is built from 14 residues. CDR1 is SGDLS and CDR2 is YYNGEE in the germline V gene. The V segment lost 4 bases and the J segment 5 bases; nucleotides outside the gene matches: 5. For the CDR3, the DNA is TGTGCCAGCAGCTCAAGGACAGGGGGTTATGGCTACACCTTC. It codes for CASSSRTGGYGYTF.

This clone was recorded once. The chain combines TRBV7-6 with TRBJ1-3; D might be TRBD1 (5 bases). CDR3 length: 17 residues. The germline V gene encodes CDR1 SGHVS and CDR2 FNYEAQ. V shed 2 bases and J shed 0 bases, with 14 bases lying between them. The CDR3 DNA follows: TGTGCCAGCAGCTTATGGGGCAGTCCATACTCTGGAAACACCATATATTTT. Translation gives CASSLWGSPYSGNTIYF.

The chain carries TRBV5-1 and TRBJ2-1, with 8 bases matching TRBD1. CDR3 length: 15 amino acids. After removal of 0 bases from V and 8 bases from J, the junction contained 7 bases not matched to a gene. The germline CDR1 and CDR2 sequences are SGHRS and YFSETQ. The CDR3 DNA follows: TGCGCCAGCAGCTTGGGGACAGGGTTGAGGGATGAGCAGTTCTTC. It encodes CASSLGTGLRDEQFF.

The chain carries TRBV14 and TRBJ1-1; no firm D call. V was trimmed by 0 bases and J by 3 bases, leaving 14 bases between them. Germline CDR1 is SGHDN and CDR2 is FVKESK. This CDR3 is 16 amino acids long. This chain's CDR3 is CASSQEAIGSDTEAFF. The CDR3 coding sequence is TGTGCCAGCAGCCAAGAAGCCATCGGTTCCGACACTGAAGCTTTCTTT.

The chain employs TRBV5-4 and TRBJ2-5, with 16 bases that match TRBD2. V shed 0 bases and J 5 bases; nucleotides not matched to a gene: 7. The CDR3 length is 18 residues. Germline values: CDR1 SGHNT, CDR2 YYREEE (reference sequence). Written as DNA, the CDR3 is TGTGCCAGCAGCTTGGGGGGACTAGCGGGGGGGCTGGGTGAGACCCAGTACTTC. This codes for CASSLGGLAGGLGETQYF.

The chain joins TRBV5-1 to TRBJ2-2, with a possible D match to TRBD1 (5 bases). V was clipped by 6 bases and J by 0 bases, with 9 bases between them. Germline CDR1 reads SGHRS; CDR2 reads YFSETQ. The CDR3 runs to 14 residues. The CDR3 bases are TGCGCCAGCATGACAGCTTCGAACACCGGGGAGCTGTTTTTT. Its protein product is CASMTASNTGELFF.

The count of this clone is one. The gene calls are TRBV5-6 and TRBJ2-1, with D perhaps TRBD1 (8 bases). Germline-derived CDR1 and CDR2 are SGHDT and YYEEEE. The V gene lost 1 base and the J gene lost 6 bases, with 11 bases spanning the gap. The CDR3 totals 14 residues. The CDR3 DNA is TGTGCCAGCAGCTTGACAGGGGGGGGCAATGAGCAGTTCTTC. It is translated as CASSLTGGGNEQFF.

The chain is built from TRBV5-1 and TRBJ2-1, with D perhaps TRBD2 (7 bases). Per the germline V gene, CDR1 is SGHRS and CDR2 is YFSETQ. Trimming cost V 4 bases and J 6 bases, with 17 bases left between them. The CDR3 has 15 residues. Written as DNA, the CDR3 is TGCGCCAGCAGCCCGGGGCGGGGGCGGATCAATGAGCAGTTCTTC. Translating it yields CASSPGRGRINEQFF.

The chain joins TRBV9 to TRBJ1-2; D perhaps matches TRBD1 (6 bases). CDR3 size: 13 residues. V gave up 2 bases and J gave up 7 bases, with 12 bases separating them. The germline V gene has CDR1 SGDLS and CDR2 YYNGEE. In DNA, the CDR3 is TGTGCCAGCAGCGTGGAACAGGGTAGTGGCTACACCTTC. Its protein product is CASSVEQGSGYTF. The full variable domain, rest sourced from reference TRBV9 and TRBJ1-2, is DSGVTQTPKHLITATGQRVTLRCSPRSGDLSVYWYQQSLDQGLQFLIQYYNGEERAKGNILERFSAQQFPDLHSELNLSSLELGDSALYFCASSVEQGSGYTFGSGTRLTVV.